Following are 4 T cell receptor beta chains from one sample sequenced in a study of CXCR3-negative and CXCR3-positive naive CD8 T cells. The authors made the TRB cDNA libraries by 5' RACE using UMI labels. From the 5' RACE reads, TCRdb lists one entry per CDR3 protein and no DNA. The sample spans about 42,000 distinct CDR3 sequences; the ten largest clones claim roughly 2.4%. The sample comprised naive CXCR3- CD8+ T cells from blood. Subset: CD45RO-CCR7+CD27+CD95- naive CD8+ T cells lacking CXCR3 (TNR3-). Receptors were obtained from a human donor in good health. Some clones in this sample may be carry-over from other donors' samples.

The chain combines TRBV29-1 with TRBJ2-2. Germline-derived CDR1 and CDR2 are SQVTM and ANQGSEA. The CDR3 has 14 amino acids. CDR3 in amino acids: CSVDKGTNTGELFF.

V gene TRBV12-3 or TRBV12-4 combines with J gene TRBJ2-5. The CDR3 runs to 13 residues. The CDR3 loop reads CASRSSNQETQYF.

Frequency places this clonotype as medium-sized. This chain joins TRBV7-3 and TRBJ2-3; TCRdb's D gene call, TRBD1, goes unchecked for lack of DNA. The CDR3 contains 15 residues. Germline V gene sequence: CDR1 SGHTA, CDR2 FQGTGA. The CDR3 sequence: CASSLAGAAADTQYF.

CDR3 sequence reads: CASSFAGGNQPQHF. This chain joins TRBV12-3 or TRBV12-4 and TRBJ1-5. The CDR3 totals 14 residues.